This TCR beta chain was recorded in a study of molecular identifiers for immune sequencing clone quantification. Germline CDR1 is DFQATT and CDR2 is SNEGSKA (reference sequence). Between the trimmed V and J ends, which lost 5 bases and 6 bases, there was a span of 11 bases. The CDR3 loop spans 13 amino acids. Generation of bulk TCR libraries relied on previously described methods and listed TCR primers. One entry per CDR3 protein, called by TCRdb with MiXCR from the PCR reads. The sample includes about 500,000 distinct CDR3 sequences, 20% to 25% of them seen just once. This clonotype was detected many times.

Sequenced input: naive CD8+ T cells from blood, with Jurkat cell RNA spiked in. This sample's subset: FACS-sorted CD8+CD4-CCR7+CD45RA+ naive T cells. This chain uses TRBV20-1 with TRBJ1-6, with a tentative D call TRBD1 (5 bases). The TCR originated in a human donor in good health. Some libraries in this study had Jurkat cell RNA spiked in. DNA for the CDR3: TGCAGTGCTTCTGGACACTTTAATTCACCCCTCCACTTT. It codes for CSASGHFNSPLHF.